The 25 T cell receptor beta chains listed next were all sequenced from one sample in a study of preoperative IRX-2 immunotherapy in early breast cancer. The treatment denotes: preoperative locoregional IRX-2 cytokine immunotherapy. Profiled with immunoSEQ multiplex PCR; TCRdb holds only in-frame clones, not every one. Of under 25,000 clones listed, around four fifths are singletons. Sequencing used lymph node tissue, obtained after IRX-2 immunotherapy. The origin of the receptors is a human donor with breast cancer.

V gene TRBV30 combines with J gene TRBJ1-2; D gene uncertain. Trimming shortened V by 5 bases and J by 3 bases, and 7 bases separated the two germline ends. In germline, CDR1 is GTSNPN, CDR2 SVGIG (reference sequence). The CDR3 covers 11 residues. The CDR3 DNA reads TGTGCCTGGGGGGAGCACTATGGCTACACCTTC. As protein: CAWGEHYGYTF.

This clone appeared once. The chain joins TRBV6-8 to TRBJ1-2; TRBD1 is a possible D gene (6 bases). This CDR3 is built from 14 residues. Trimming removed 6 bases at V and 6 bases at J, with 17 bases between. Germline V gives CDR1 MNHGY, CDR2 SAAAGT. The CDR3 reads CASSPWKAGDGYTF. The CDR3, as DNA: TGTGCCAGCAGCCCGTGGAAGGCAGGGGATGGCTACACCTTC.

The chain couples TRBV6-8 to TRBJ1-3; the D is unclear. V lost 7 bases and J 4 bases, leaving 17 bases between the germline ends. Germline V CDR1 and CDR2: MNHGY, SAAAGT. There are 15 residues in the CDR3. This CDR3 reads CASTDSKGAGNTIYF. The CDR3 DNA is TGTGCCAGCACGGATTCAAAGGGAGCCGGAAACACCATATATTTT.

The J gene is TRBJ2-5, the V gene TRBV6-8, with unresolved D. Germline V gene lookup returns CDR1 MNHGY and CDR2 SAAAGT. Trimming shortened V by 4 bases and J by 4 bases, and 10 bases separated the two germline ends. The length of the CDR3 is 13 residues. This chain's CDR3 is CASSSEFGETQYF. The CDR3 DNA sequence: TGTGCCAGCAGTTCAGAGTTCGGAGAGACCCAGTACTTC.

For the CDR3, the DNA is TGTGCCACCAGCGCCGGGACAGGGTTCTATGGCTACACCTTC. It codes for CATSAGTGFYGYTF. This chain joins TRBV15 and TRBJ1-2; 9 bases agree with TRBD1. The junction had 5 bases not matched to a gene; V was cut back by 5 bases and J by 4 bases. The CDR3 runs to 14 residues. Germline-derived CDR1 and CDR2 are LNHNV and YYDKDF (reference sequence).

The chain couples TRBV5-1 to TRBJ2-7; D gene uncertain. V lost 3 bases to trimming and J lost 6 bases, with 16 bases between them. Germline V lookup: CDR1 SGHRS, CDR2 YFSETQ. This CDR3 region has 14 residues. The CDR3 region has the DNA TGCGCCAGCAGCTGTGGAACAGATCTTTGCGAGCAGTACTTC. Encoded protein: CASSCGTDLCEQYF.

The chain carries TRBV6-8 and TRBJ1-6; D uncertain. V gave up 2 bases and J gave up 7 bases, with 3 bases separating them. This CDR3 has 12 amino acids. Germline V gives CDR1 MNHGY, CDR2 SAAAGT. The CDR3 bases are TGTGCCAGCAGTTACGACAATTCACCCCTCCACTTT. Protein product: CASSYDNSPLHF.

J is TRBJ1-2 and V is TRBV7-5. TRBV7-5 is assigned pseudogene status. CDR3 length: 17 residues. CDR3 in DNA: TGTGCCAGCAGCCCCTTTTGGGAGGGAGTAGCTAACTATGGCTACACCTTC. It translates to CASSPFWEGVANYGYTF.

V usage is TRBV19 and J usage is TRBJ1-3; D not resolved. Trimming removed 7 bases at V and 0 bases at J, with 10 bases between. The CDR3 totals 14 residues. Germline loops: CDR1 LNHDA, CDR2 SQIVND (reference sequence). CDR3 DNA sequence: TGTGCCAGTACCCCCCGAGTCTCTGGAAACACCATATATTTT. Its translation is CASTPRVSGNTIYF.

The V gene is TRBV18, the J gene TRBJ1-1, with 7 bases fitting TRBD1. The CDR3 covers 13 residues. The ends lost 4 bases at V and 5 bases at J; junction bases unmatched: 4. CDR1 is KGHSH, CDR2 LQKENI, per germline. The CDR3 DNA follows: TGTGCCAGCTCACAGGGGGCAAATACTGAAGCTTTCTTT. It codes for CASSQGANTEAFF.

The chain joins TRBV28 to TRBJ2-2; 7 nucleotides align to TRBD2. V trimming: 10 bases; J trimming: 8 bases; junction bases outside the gene matches: 13. Germline CDR1 reads MDHEN; CDR2 reads SYDVKM. CDR3 length equals 14 residues. CDR3 residues: CAIGGTTPWGELFF. The CDR3 DNA is TGTGCCATTGGGGGGACTACCCCTTGGGGGGAGCTGTTTTTT.

This clone was seen a handful of times. The chain couples TRBV4-1 to TRBJ2-4; 7 bases map to TRBD1. This CDR3 has 20 amino acids. Germline V lookup: CDR1 MGHRA, CDR2 YSYEKL. Losses at the gene ends were 1 base for V and 1 base for J; bases not matched to a gene: 16. The CDR3 is CASSQALIPTGTRAKNIQYF. CDR3 DNA: TGCGCCAGCAGCCAAGCTCTGATCCCGACAGGGACGAGGGCCAAAAACATTCAGTACTTC.

This chain links TRBV28 with TRBJ1-3; a possible D gene is TRBD1 (5 bases). The CDR3 loop spans 15 amino acids. Per germline, CDR1 MDHEN and CDR2 SYDVKM. V dropped 7 bases and J dropped 0 bases, with 13 bases sitting between them. The CDR3 sequence is CASTSGRFSGNTIYF. The CDR3 DNA is TGTGCCAGCACCTCGGGACGGTTCTCTGGAAACACCATATATTTT.

V gene TRBV9 combines with J gene TRBJ1-1; perhaps TRBD1 as D (5 bases). Germline V lookup: CDR1 SGDLS, CDR2 YYNGEE. This CDR3 spans 13 amino acids. Trimming pared 1 base from V and 7 bases from J, leaving 11 bases between. CDR3 residues: CASSVSGWSEAFF. The DNA for the CDR3 is TGTGCCAGCAGCGTATCAGGGTGGAGTGAAGCTTTCTTT.

The J gene is TRBJ1-1, the V gene TRBV12-5; D unclear. Trimming removed 3 bases from V and 2 bases from J, with 7 bases in between. The CDR3 is 13 amino acids. Germline assignment: CDR1 LGHNT and CDR2 FRNRAP. The CDR3, as DNA: TGTGCTAGTGGTTTTTCCGGAAACACTGAAGCTTTCTTT. Amino acid sequence: CASGFSGNTEAFF.

The V call is TRBV6-8, the J call TRBJ2-7; D gene uncertain. Germline assignment: CDR1 MNHGY and CDR2 SAAAGT. V was shortened by 6 bases and J by 4 bases, with 19 bases between the two germline ends. The CDR3 has 15 amino acids. This CDR3 reads CASRQIYGVRYEQYF. The CDR3, as DNA: TGTGCCAGCAGGCAGATCTATGGGGTCCGTTACGAGCAGTACTTC.

This chain joins TRBV10-2 and TRBJ2-1, with D hard to call. Germline V gene sequence: CDR1 WSHSY, CDR2 SAAADI. This CDR3 is 13 amino acids long. V dropped 4 bases and J dropped 13 bases, with 17 bases sitting between them. DNA for the CDR3: TGCGCCAGCAGTGTAACGTCTAATTCCATTCAGTTCTTC. This encodes CASSVTSNSIQFF.

This chain joins TRBV11-3 and TRBJ1-3, with no clear D. Trimming took off 5 bases at V and 1 base at J, with 15 bases between the two ends. The germline gives CDR1 SGHNT, CDR2 YENEEA. The CDR3 contains 16 residues. The CDR3 protein is CASSALGMSSGNTIYF. In DNA form, the CDR3 reads TGTGCCAGCAGCGCATTAGGGATGTCGTCTGGAAACACCATATATTTT.

This rearrangement joins TRBV11-3 to TRBJ2-5; D is perhaps TRBD2 (5 bases). The CDR3 is 14 amino acids. Germline values: CDR1 SGHNT, CDR2 YENEEA. V dropped 0 bases and J dropped 5 bases, with 10 bases sitting between them. The CDR3 region is CASSLERGRETQYF. CDR3 nucleotides: TGTGCCAGCAGCTTAGAACGGGGAAGGGAGACCCAGTACTTC.

V is TRBV6-8 and J is TRBJ2-1; D not resolved. Germline loops: CDR1 MNHGY, CDR2 SAAAGT. The V gene lost 2 bases and the J gene lost 4 bases, with 6 bases spanning the gap. The CDR3 runs to 13 residues. The CDR3 DNA is TGTGCCAGCAGTTACGGTCAGTACAATGAGCAGTTCTTC. It translates to CASSYGQYNEQFF.

This clone has just one count. The gene calls are TRBV6-8 and TRBJ2-2; unclear D gene. The CDR3 extends over 13 amino acids. V gave up 5 bases and J gave up 7 bases, with 11 bases separating them. CDR1 and CDR2 (germline): MNHGY, SAAAGT. The CDR3 coding sequence is TGTGCCAGCAGTGCAGGACGCAACGGGGAGCTGTTTTTT. Translating gives CASSAGRNGELFF.

This chain connects TRBV5-1 to TRBJ1-1, with D hard to call. Deletions cut 3 bases from V and 4 bases from J, with 16 bases between. From germline, CDR1 is SGHRS and CDR2 YFSETQ. This CDR3 contains 15 residues. CDR3 in amino acids: CASSSTAKSSTEAFF. CDR3 nucleotide sequence: TGCGCCAGCAGCTCGACCGCAAAGAGCTCCACTGAAGCTTTCTTT.

This clone was counted a single time. The CDR3 region is CASSNSPGQIYEQYF. The CDR3 DNA is TGTGCCAGCAGCAATAGCCCGGGACAGATCTACGAGCAGTACTTC. This chain uses TRBV11-3 with TRBJ2-7; 7 bases agree with TRBD1. After removal of 5 bases from V and 3 bases from J, the junction contained 10 bases not matched to a gene. The CDR3 has 15 residues. Germline assignment: CDR1 SGHNT and CDR2 YENEEA. Combining the CDR3 with reference TRBV11-3 and TRBJ2-7 gives the whole variable domain EAGVVQSPRYKIIEKKQPVAFWCNPISGHNTLYWYLQNLGQGPELLIRYENEEAVDDSQLPKDRFSAERLKGVDSTLKIQPAELGDSAVYLCASSNSPGQIYEQYFGPGTRLTVT.

The rearrangement uses TRBV11-3 and TRBJ2-7; 7 nucleotides agree with TRBD1. V was pared by 4 bases and J by 4 bases, with 7 bases of the junction left unmatched. Germline V gene lookup returns CDR1 SGHNT and CDR2 YENEEA. The CDR3 consists of 14 residues. The CDR3 nucleotides are TGTGCCAGCAGCTCAAGACAGGGATCTTACGAGCAGTACTTC. It yields the protein CASSSRQGSYEQYF.

The rearrangement links TRBV18 to TRBJ1-5, with D possibly being TRBD1 (5 bases). Trimming left V 2 bases short and J 7 bases short, with 21 bases between. There are 17 residues in the CDR3. Per the germline V gene, CDR1 is KGHSH and CDR2 is LQKENI. This CDR3 reads CASSPFDSDSSGQPQHF. CDR3 in DNA: TGTGCCAGCTCACCATTCGACTCAGACAGCTCGGGACAGCCCCAGCATTTT.